This T cell receptor (beta chain) was retrieved from a study of T cell changes during pregnancy in multiple sclerosis. The CDR3 consists of 14 residues. Per germline, CDR1 GTSNPN and CDR2 SVGIG (reference sequence). V gave up 0 bases and J gave up 0 bases, with 9 bases separating them. Using immunoSEQ multiplex PCR, the repertoire was profiled, and TCRdb retains in-frame clones only, with some absent. The repertoire has about 69,000 clones, over 75% of them found once; the top ten carry around 0.27%. The clonotype comes from a female donor in good health, enrolled as a control in a pregnancy study. This specimen consisted of CD4+ T cells from peripheral blood mononuclear cells, obtained in the third trimester of pregnancy. This chain joins TRBV30 and TRBJ2-7; a possible D gene is TRBD1 (5 bases). DNA of the CDR3: TGTGCCTGGAGTGTCTACAGGAGCTCCTACGAGCAGTACTTC. Translating gives CAWSVYRSSYEQYF.